These 18 T cell receptor beta chains originate from one sample sequenced in a study of blood T cell repertoires in COVID-19. Some clones are missing from TCRdb's copy, which holds only in-frame ones; the method was immunoSEQ multiplex PCR. This table holds some 380,000 clones, 81% found once. The sequencing sample was made of peripheral blood. These receptor sequences come from a human donor with acute or convalescent COVID-19. The donor label of this sample is uncertain.

This rearrangement joins TRBV10-3 to TRBJ2-1, with 8 bases fitting TRBD2. Germline CDR1 is ENHRY and CDR2 is SYGVKD. V trimming: 3 bases; J trimming: 4 bases; junction bases outside the gene matches: 17. CDR3 size: 19 residues. CDR3 DNA: TGTGCCATCAGTGACCTCCTGGGTGATGGCGGGGGGTTTTACAATGAGCAGTTCTTC. Amino acids: CAISDLLGDGGGFYNEQFF.

This clone was recorded once. V is TRBV7-9 and J is TRBJ2-5; 8 nucleotides agree with TRBD1. This CDR3 region has 18 residues. V shed 1 base, J shed 5 bases, and the junction held 15 bases outside the gene matches. Germline CDR1 reads SEHNR; CDR2 reads FQNEAQ (reference sequence). Written as DNA, the CDR3 is TGTGCCAGCAGCTTAGTGGCAGGGGGCGCGTTTAAAGACGAGACCCAGTACTTC. Residues: CASSLVAGGAFKDETQYF.

V is TRBV4-2 and J is TRBJ2-3, with D tentatively TRBD1 (6 bases). Germline V CDR1 and CDR2: LGHNA, YNFKEQ. Trimming cost V 5 bases and J 6 bases, with 12 bases left between them. This CDR3 has 13 amino acids. The chain's CDR3 is CASSVQGHDTQYF. The CDR3 nucleotides read TGTGCCAGCAGCGTTCAGGGGCATGATACGCAGTATTTT.

This clone was recorded a few times. The J gene is TRBJ2-1, the V gene TRBV7-9, with 12 nucleotides matching TRBD2. This CDR3 has 18 residues. Trimming took 6 bases from V and 3 from J; bases not matched to a gene: 12. CDR1 and CDR2 (germline): SEHNR, FQNEAQ (reference sequence). Written as DNA, the CDR3 is TGTGCCAGCAGACCCGGGACTAGCGGGCTTTGGAACTACAATGAGCAGTTCTTC. It yields the protein CASRPGTSGLWNYNEQFF.

This chain uses TRBV7-6 with TRBJ2-3; 8 nucleotides line up with TRBD2. This CDR3 spans 15 amino acids. Germline V gene data show CDR1 as SGHVS and CDR2 as FNYEAQ. Trimming at V came to 2 bases and at J to 5 bases, leaving 6 bases not matched to a gene. CDR3 residues: CASSLRISGIDTQYF. The CDR3 coding sequence is TGTGCCAGCAGCTTAAGAATTAGCGGGATAGATACGCAGTATTTT.

This clone was counted only a few times. This chain links TRBV25-1 with TRBJ1-1, with TRBD1 matching 11 bases. The V segment lost 6 bases and the J segment 5 bases; nucleotides outside the gene matches: 11. The CDR3 consists of 16 residues. In germline, CDR1 is MGHDK, CDR2 SYGVNS. The CDR3 spells CASRDQGQGVDTEAFF. In DNA, the CDR3 is TGTGCCAGCAGGGACCAGGGACAGGGGGTTGATACTGAAGCTTTCTTT. The whole variable domain, remainder taken from reference TRBV25-1 and TRBJ1-1, is EADIYQTPRYLVIGTGKKITLECSQTMGHDKMYWYQQDPGMELHLIHYSYGVNSTEKGDLSSESTVSRIRTEHFPLTLESARPSHTSQYLCASRDQGQGVDTEAFFGQGTRLTVV.

J is TRBJ2-7 and V is TRBV7-9; the D gene is possibly TRBD2 (6 bases). This CDR3 contains 14 residues. Trimming pared 2 bases from V and 3 bases from J, leaving 11 bases between. CDR1 is SEHNR and CDR2 is FQNEAQ in the germline V gene (reference sequence). The CDR3 DNA reads as TGTGCCAGCAGCTTATCCGTGCGGGGCTACGAGCAGTACTTC. It encodes CASSLSVRGYEQYF. Drawing the rest from reference TRBV7-9 and TRBJ2-7, the complete variable domain is DTGVSQNPRHKITKRGQNVTFRCDPISEHNRLYWYRQTLGQGPEFLTYFQNEAQLEKSRLLSDRFSAERPKGSFSTLEIQRTEQGDSAMYLCASSLSVRGYEQYFGPGTRLTVT.

This clone was seen a few times. The chain is built from TRBV19 and TRBJ1-1; D is uncertain. The germline gives CDR1 LNHDA, CDR2 SQIVND (reference sequence). This CDR3 spans 13 amino acids. The germline V and J ends were trimmed by 3 bases and 5 bases, with 10 bases remaining between them. The CDR3 loop reads CASSISSITEAFF. The CDR3 nucleotides read TGTGCCAGTAGTATCAGTTCCATAACTGAAGCTTTCTTT.

The chain carries TRBV4-2 and TRBJ1-2, with 10 nucleotides matching TRBD1. V shed 6 bases and J 0 bases; nucleotides not matched to a gene: 1. This CDR3 region has 14 residues. Germline V CDR1 and CDR2: LGHNA, YNFKEQ. The CDR3 is CASSGQGANYGYTF. DNA of the CDR3: TGTGCCAGCAGTGGACAGGGGGCTAACTATGGCTACACCTTC.

The chain joins TRBV18 to TRBJ2-6, with D possibly matching TRBD2 (5 bases). Germline-derived CDR1 and CDR2 are KGHSH and LQKENI. The CDR3 is made up of 17 amino acids. V dropped 0 bases and J dropped 3 bases, with 12 bases sitting between them. CDR3 coding DNA: TGTGCCAGCTCACCACCGGGAGTAGGACTTGGGGCCAACGTCCTGACTTTC. It translates to CASSPPGVGLGANVLTF. Full variable domain (remainder filled in from reference TRBV18 and TRBJ2-6): NAGVMQNPRHLVRRRGQEARLRCSPMKGHSHVYWYRQLPEEGLKFMVYLQKENIIDESGMPKERFSAEFPKEGPSILRIQQVVRGDSAAYFCASSPPGVGLGANVLTFGAGSRLTVL.

The rearrangement joins TRBV7-2 to TRBJ1-6; TRBD1 aligns across 10 bases. V was clipped by 5 bases and J by 0 bases; unmatched bases: 10. Germline lookup yields CDR1 SGHTA and CDR2 FQGNSA. The CDR3 has 19 residues. CDR3 nucleotide sequence: TGTGCCAGCAGCGGTGGGACAGGGGCAACCCTCTCCTATAATTCACCCCTCCACTTT. Protein product: CASSGGTGATLSYNSPLHF.

The chain recombines TRBV2 with TRBJ1-5, with unresolved D. This CDR3 has 14 residues. Germline V gives CDR1 SNHLY, CDR2 FYNNEI. The V gene lost 8 bases and the J gene lost 4 bases, with 15 bases spanning the gap. The CDR3 DNA sequence: TGTGCCAGCTCAGGTCCGGTCTTTAATCAGCCCCAGCATTTT. Encoded protein: CASSGPVFNQPQHF. The variable domain in full, completed from reference TRBV2 and TRBJ1-5, reads EPEVTQTPSHQVTQMGQEVILRCVPISNHLYFYWYRQILGQKVEFLVSFYNNEISEKSEIFDDQFSVERPDGSNFTLKIRSTKLEDSAMYFCASSGPVFNQPQHFGDGTRLSIL.

The chain has TRBV7-6 and TRBJ2-1; 12 bases map to TRBD2. The trim removed 2 bases at V and 7 bases at J, leaving 3 bases unmatched. This CDR3 contains 15 residues. CDR1 and CDR2 (germline): SGHVS, FNYEAQ. CDR3 bases: TGTGCCAGCAGCTTAAGACTAGCGGGAGAAAATGAGCAGTTCTTC. This sequence encodes CASSLRLAGENEQFF.

This sequence joins TRBV10-1 and TRBJ1-3, with a weak D call TRBD1 (5 bases). V gave up 3 bases and J gave up 4 bases, with 7 bases separating them. Germline CDR1 WNHNN, CDR2 SYGVQD (reference sequence). The CDR3 has 13 amino acids. DNA of the CDR3: TGCGCCAGCAGTGAATACAGGGGAAACACCATATATTTT. Translating gives CASSEYRGNTIYF.

The chain uses TRBV28 and TRBJ1-1, with 7 bases lining up with TRBD1. The germline V gene has CDR1 MDHEN and CDR2 SYDVKM. Trimming at V came to 8 bases and at J to 6 bases, leaving 15 bases not matched to a gene. The CDR3 loop spans 15 amino acids. The CDR3 DNA follows: TGTGCCAGCCGGGACAGTCTCGGGGATATCTCTGAAGCTTTCTTT. This sequence encodes CASRDSLGDISEAFF.

The chain has TRBV10-3 and TRBJ2-7, with 8 bases matching TRBD1. The V gene's germline CDR1 is ENHRY and CDR2 SYGVKD. Germline trimming cut 6 bases from V and 3 bases from J; bases unmatched to any gene: 13. The CDR3 has 16 amino acids. The DNA for the CDR3 is TGTGCCATCAGGATCCCACCGGGACAGGCCTACTACGAGCAGTACTTC. It yields the protein CAIRIPPGQAYYEQYF.

V and J are TRBV5-1 and TRBJ2-6; the match to TRBD1 covers 9 bases. This CDR3 contains 18 residues. Trimming cost V 2 bases and J 0 bases; bases outside gene matches: 6. The germline CDR1 and CDR2 sequences are SGHRS and YFSETQ. The CDR3 region is CASSFTGGLSSGANVLTF. The CDR3 nucleotides are TGCGCCAGCAGCTTCACAGGGGGCCTCAGCTCTGGGGCCAACGTCCTGACTTTC.

V usage is TRBV5-6 and J usage is TRBJ1-5; 7 bases are shared with TRBD1. Trimming took 4 bases from V and 8 from J; bases not matched to a gene: 6. Germline lookup yields CDR1 SGHDT and CDR2 YYEEEE. This CDR3 contains 13 residues. In DNA form, the CDR3 reads TGTGCCAGCAGCGCGAACAGGGGAGAGCCCCAGCATTTT. This gives the protein CASSANRGEPQHF.